What follows is one TCR beta chain and its context. As yet, its antigen is unknown. Germline is not matched at one junction end, which may reflect a read error. The source of the sample is a study of shared clonotypes between healthy human individuals. General study results and limits: Estimated clonotype richness was generally higher in naive than memory subsets.

Positively selected for CCR7, the CD45RO-negative cells used as naive CD8 cells excluded terminally differentiated effector memory CD45RA+ cells. Per the germline V gene, CDR1 is LNHNV and CDR2 is YYDKDF (reference sequence). The CDR3 runs to 15 residues. Profiled with immunoSEQ multiplex PCR; TCRdb holds only in-frame clones, not every one. Among around 2,000,000 clones, about 93% were seen once, and the ten largest hold under 2%. Sequencing was done on a sample of naive CD8+ T cells from PBMCs. The TCR originated in a man aged 18 to 30 in good health. Some clones in this sample may be carry-over from other donors' samples. The chain employs TRBV15 and TRBJ2-1; TRBD2 might be the D (5 bases). CDR3 sequence: CATSRDPDSNNEQFF. CDR3 coding DNA: TGTGCCACCAGCAGAGATCCGGACTCCAACAATGAGCAGTTCTTC.